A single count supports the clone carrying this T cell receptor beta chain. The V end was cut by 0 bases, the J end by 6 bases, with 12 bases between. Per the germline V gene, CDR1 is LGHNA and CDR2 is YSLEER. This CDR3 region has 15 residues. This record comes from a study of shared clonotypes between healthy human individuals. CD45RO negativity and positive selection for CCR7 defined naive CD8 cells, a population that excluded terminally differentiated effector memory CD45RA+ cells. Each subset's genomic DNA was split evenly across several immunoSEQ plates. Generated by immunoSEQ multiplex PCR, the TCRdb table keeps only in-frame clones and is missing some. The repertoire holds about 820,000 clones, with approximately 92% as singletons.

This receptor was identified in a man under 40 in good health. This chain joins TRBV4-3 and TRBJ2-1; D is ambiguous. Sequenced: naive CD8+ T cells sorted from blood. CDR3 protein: CASSQDSPTTNEQFF. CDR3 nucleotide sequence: TGCGCCAGCAGCCAAGATTCTCCCACAACCAATGAGCAGTTCTTC.